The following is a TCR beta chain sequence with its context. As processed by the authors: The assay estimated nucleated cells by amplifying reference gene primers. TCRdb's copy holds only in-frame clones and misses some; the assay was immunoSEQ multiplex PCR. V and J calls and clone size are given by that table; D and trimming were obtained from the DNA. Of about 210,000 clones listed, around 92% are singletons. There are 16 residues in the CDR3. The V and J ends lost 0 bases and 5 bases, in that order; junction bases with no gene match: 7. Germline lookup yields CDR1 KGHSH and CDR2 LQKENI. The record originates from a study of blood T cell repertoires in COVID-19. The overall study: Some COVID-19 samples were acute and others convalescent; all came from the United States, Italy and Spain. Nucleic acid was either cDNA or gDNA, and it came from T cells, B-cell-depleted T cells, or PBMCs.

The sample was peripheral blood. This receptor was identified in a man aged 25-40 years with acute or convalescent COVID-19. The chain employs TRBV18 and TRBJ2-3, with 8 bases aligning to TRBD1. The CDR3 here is CASSPPATGGKDTQYF. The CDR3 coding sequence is TGTGCCAGCTCACCACCGGCTACAGGGGGAAAAGATACGCAGTATTTT.